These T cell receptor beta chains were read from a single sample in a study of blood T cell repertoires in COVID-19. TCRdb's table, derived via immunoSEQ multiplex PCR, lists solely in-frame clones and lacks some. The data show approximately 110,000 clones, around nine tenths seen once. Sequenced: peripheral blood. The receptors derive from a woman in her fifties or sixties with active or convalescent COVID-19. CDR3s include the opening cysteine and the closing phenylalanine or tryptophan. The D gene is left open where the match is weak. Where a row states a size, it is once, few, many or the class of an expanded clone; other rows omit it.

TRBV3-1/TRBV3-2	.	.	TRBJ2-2	TGTGCCAGCAGCCAAGTAGCCTTAGCGGAACCGAACACCGGGGAGCTGTTTTTT	CASSQVALAEPNTGELFF
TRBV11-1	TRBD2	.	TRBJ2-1	TGTGCCAGCAGCTTAGCGGGACTAGCGGGAGGGCCCTCCTACAATGAGCAGTTCTTC	CASSLAGLAGGPSYNEQFF
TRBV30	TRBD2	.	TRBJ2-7	TGTGCCTGGAGTGTAAGAATAACTAGCGGGAAAGGCGAGCAGTACTTC	CAWSVRITSGKGEQYF
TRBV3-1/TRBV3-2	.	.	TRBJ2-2	TGTGCCAGCAGCCCGGGACAATGGCGTGGCGGGGAGCTGTTTTTT	CASSPGQWRGGELFF
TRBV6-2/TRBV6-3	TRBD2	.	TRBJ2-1	TGTGCCAGCAGTTACGGTTCTAGCGGGAGAGGGTATGAGCAGTTCTTC	CASSYGSSGRGYEQFF
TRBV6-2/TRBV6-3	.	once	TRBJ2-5	TGTGCCAGCAGTTCCTGGACCCCCGCGGGGGAGACCCAGTACTTC	CASSSWTPAGETQYF
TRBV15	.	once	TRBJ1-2	TGTGCCACCAGCAGAGATCGACAACAAGGCTACACCTTC	CATSRDRQQGYTF
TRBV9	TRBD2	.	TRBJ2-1	TGTGCCAGCAGCCCCTCTAGCGGGAGGTGGGTTAGTGAGCAGTTCTTC	CASSPSSGRWVSEQFF
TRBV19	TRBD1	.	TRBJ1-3	TGTGCCAGTAGTCTGACCCAAGCCAGGGGGCCTGGAAACACCATATATTTT	CASSLTQARGPGNTIYF
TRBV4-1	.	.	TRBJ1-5	TGCGCCAGCAGCCCAGGCTCTGCGGGTTATCAGCCCCAGCATTTT	CASSPGSAGYQPQHF
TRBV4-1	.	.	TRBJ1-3	TGCGCCAGCAGCCAAGATCTTGGAGAAAATGGAAACACCATATATTTT	CASSQDLGENGNTIYF
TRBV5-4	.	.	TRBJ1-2	TGTGCCAGCAGCTGGGGGAGGGAGAACTATGGCTACACCTTC	CASSWGRENYGYTF
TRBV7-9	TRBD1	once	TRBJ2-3	TGTGCCAGCAGCCGGACAGGGCCAGATACGCAGTATTTT	CASSRTGPDTQYF
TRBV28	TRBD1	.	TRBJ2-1	TGTGCCAGCATCACTGGGACAGGGACCTACAATGAGCAGTTCTTC	CASITGTGTYNEQFF
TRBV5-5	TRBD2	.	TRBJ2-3	TGTGCCAGCAGCTTGGAAAAGCGTGCTAGCGGAAGCACAGATACGCAGTATTTT	CASSLEKRASGSTDTQYF
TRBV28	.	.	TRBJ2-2	TGTGCCAGCAGCCCGACACCTGGAACCGGGGAGCTGTTTTTT	CASSPTPGTGELFF
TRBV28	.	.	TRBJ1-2	TGTGCCAGCAGTTTGGGGGGTATGGGTAACTATGGCTACACCTTC	CASSLGGMGNYGYTF
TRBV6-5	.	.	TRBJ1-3	TGTGCCAGCGCGGCGGACTCTGGAAACACCATATATTTT	CASAADSGNTIYF
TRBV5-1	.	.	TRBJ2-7	TGCGCCAGCAGCTTAATAGGGGATAATCCCCACGAGCAGTACTTC	CASSLIGDNPHEQYF
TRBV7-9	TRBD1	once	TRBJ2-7	TGTGCCAGCAGCTTAGAGACAGGGCTAGAGCAGTACTTC	CASSLETGLEQYF
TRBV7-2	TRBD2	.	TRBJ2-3	TGTGCCAGCAGCTTAGCCCTAGCGGGAGGGACAGATACGCAGTATTTT	CASSLALAGGTDTQYF
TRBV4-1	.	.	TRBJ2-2	TGCGCCAGCAGCCAAGATGGGGCCGGGGGCACCGGGGAGCTGTTTTTT	CASSQDGAGGTGELFF
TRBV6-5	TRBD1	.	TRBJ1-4	TGTGCCAGCAGCTGGACAGGGCAGCAAGAAAAACTGTTTTTT	CASSWTGQQEKLFF
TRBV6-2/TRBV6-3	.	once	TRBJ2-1	TGTGCCAGCAGTTACAACCCAGACAATGAGCAGTTCTTC	CASSYNPDNEQFF
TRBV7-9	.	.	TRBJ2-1	TGTGCCAGCAGCTTAGCATCGCGGACTCCCCCAAACAATGAGCAGTTCTTC	CASSLASRTPPNNEQFF
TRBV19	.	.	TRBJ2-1	TGTGCCAGTAGTATAGAGGGGGCGGGTAGCTCCTACAATGAGCAGTTCTTC	CASSIEGAGSSYNEQFF
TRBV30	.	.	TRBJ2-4	TGTGCCTGGAAGATGGGAGGAAACATTCAGTACTTC	CAWKMGGNIQYF
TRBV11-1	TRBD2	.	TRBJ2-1	TGTGCCAGCAGCGGGCGCTGGACTAGCGAAAATGAGCAGTTCTTC	CASSGRWTSENEQFF
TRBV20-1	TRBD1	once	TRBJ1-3	TGCAGTGCTAGTCTTGGGACAGCCGGAAACACCATATATTTT	CSASLGTAGNTIYF
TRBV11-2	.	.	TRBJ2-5	TGTGCCAGCAGCACACGGGGGACCCAGTACTTC	CASSTRGTQYF
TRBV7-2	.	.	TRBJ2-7	TGTGCCAGCAGCTTCCGGGACTCGTCCTCCTACGAGCAGTACTTC	CASSFRDSSSYEQYF
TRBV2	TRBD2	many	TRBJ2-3	TGTGCCAGCAGTGAAAGGACGAGCGGGAAGGTAGATACGCAGTATTTT	CASSERTSGKVDTQYF
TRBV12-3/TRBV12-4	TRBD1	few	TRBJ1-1	TGTGCCAGCAGAGGACAGGGGAGAACTGAAGCTTTCTTT	CASRGQGRTEAFF
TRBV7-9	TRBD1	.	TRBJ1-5	TGTGCCAGCAGCTTCACTCCGGGACAGGGGTTTGGTGGCAATCAGCCCCAGCATTTT	CASSFTPGQGFGGNQPQHF
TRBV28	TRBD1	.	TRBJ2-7	TGTGCCAGCAGTTTACCCGCGACAGGGGGGCCCCGCTTTGACGAGCAGTACTTC	CASSLPATGGPRFDEQYF
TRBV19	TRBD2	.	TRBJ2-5	TGTGCCAGTAGTATAGGGCGGGAGGGCGGCCGGGTGGCCCAGTACTTC	CASSIGREGGRVAQYF
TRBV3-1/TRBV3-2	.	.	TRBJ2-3	TGTGCCAGCAGCCTGATGGGAGCGACAGATACGCAGTATTTT	CASSLMGATDTQYF
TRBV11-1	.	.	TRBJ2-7	TGTGCCAGCAGCTTAGTTAGATATGGGGCTGCCTACGAGCAGTACTTC	CASSLVRYGAAYEQYF
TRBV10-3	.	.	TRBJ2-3	TGTGCCACTTTCGAGTCGGGGGAAAGCACAGATACGCAGTATTTT	CATFESGESTDTQYF
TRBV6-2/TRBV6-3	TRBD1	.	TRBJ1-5	TGTGCCAGCAGTTATATCCCCGGGACAGAAAGCAATCAGCCCCAGCATTTT	CASSYIPGTESNQPQHF
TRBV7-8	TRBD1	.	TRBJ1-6	TGTGCCAGTGGTATGCAGGGGGCGCGTTCCCGGAATTCACCCCTCCACTTT	CASGMQGARSRNSPLHF
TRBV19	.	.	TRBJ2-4	TGTGCCAGTATTGCCGCCGGGAGTCACATTCAGTACTTC	CASIAAGSHIQYF
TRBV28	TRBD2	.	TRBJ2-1	TGTGCCAGCAGACCGGGGGGGGCCCAGCCAAATGAGCAGTTCTTC	CASRPGGAQPNEQFF